A single sample is the source of the 14 T cell receptor beta chains below, sequenced in a study of cytomegalovirus exposure and HLA in healthy donors. Primers: 60 Vbeta forward and 13 Jbeta reverse. The repertoire was sequenced with immunoSEQ multiplex PCR; TCRdb's copy has only in-frame clones and lacks some. The repertoire holds 130,000 to 150,000 clones, with approximately 83% as singletons. Sequenced input: PBMCs. The source of these receptors is a middle-aged man in good health and CMV-seropositive.

This clone appeared a few times. This chain connects TRBV29-1 to TRBJ2-3; 9 positions agree with TRBD2. The germline V gene encodes CDR1 SQVTM and CDR2 ANQGSEA. The CDR3 is 14 residues long. With V trimmed by 8 bases and J by 3 bases, 9 bases remained unmatched. This CDR3 is CSIIAGVLTDTQYF. The CDR3 DNA is TGCAGCATAATAGCGGGAGTCTTGACAGATACGCAGTATTTT.

The genes are TRBV4-3 and TRBJ2-7, with 9 bases identical to TRBD1. The CDR3 sequence is 20 residues long. V was pared by 0 bases and J by 2 bases, with 17 bases of the junction left unmatched. Germline CDR1 is LGHNA and CDR2 is YSLEER. The CDR3 nucleotides are TGCGCCAGCAGCCAAGAAGATCCCAATTTACCGACAGGGGGGCCCTACGAGCAGTACTTC. The encoded protein is CASSQEDPNLPTGGPYEQYF.

The chain recombines TRBV9 with TRBJ1-6, with D possibly TRBD1 on 6 matching bases. The V and J ends lost 4 bases and 7 bases respectively, with 15 bases between them. CDR1 is SGDLS, CDR2 YYNGEE, per germline. The CDR3 is 15 residues long. The CDR3 coding sequence is TGTGCCAGCAGCTCCCGGACGGGGGGCAATTCACCCCTCCACTTT. It encodes CASSSRTGGNSPLHF.

The chain uses TRBV4-1 and TRBJ2-1; weak D call: TRBD2 (7 bases). The germline V gene has CDR1 MGHRA and CDR2 YSYEKL. The CDR3 length is 15 residues. V was trimmed by 3 bases and J by 2 bases, leaving 11 bases between them. The CDR3 is CASSHLGGPYNEQFF. The CDR3 coding sequence is TGCGCCAGCAGCCATCTCGGGGGGCCCTACAATGAGCAGTTCTTC.

The chain recombines TRBV6-6 with TRBJ2-3, with 7 bases matching TRBD1. Germline V gives CDR1 MNHNY, CDR2 SVGAGI (reference sequence). V trimming: 6 bases; J trimming: 4 bases; junction bases outside the gene matches: 13. The CDR3 has 16 amino acids. CDR3 nucleotide sequence: TGTGCCAGCAGGCCCCTGGGCAGGGGGTCCGCAGATACGCAGTATTTT. Translated, it gives CASRPLGRGSADTQYF.

For the CDR3, the DNA is TGTGCCAGCAGTGTGATGGGCGGGAGCCTTAACAATGAGCAGTTCTTC. This encodes CASSVMGGSLNNEQFF. The chain joins TRBV6-4 to TRBJ2-1; 7 bases are a match to TRBD2. The CDR3 covers 16 residues. The V and J ends lost 4 bases and 5 bases, in that order; junction bases with no gene match: 11. CDR1 and CDR2 from the germline V gene are MRHNA and SNTAGT.

This chain connects TRBV19 to TRBJ2-7, with D tentatively TRBD1 (5 bases). Germline V gene data show CDR1 as LNHDA and CDR2 as SQIVND (reference sequence). The ends were cut back, 6 bases at V and 4 bases at J, with 19 bases in the middle. The CDR3 has 15 residues. In DNA form, the CDR3 reads TGTGCCAGTAGCCGAGGCAGGGTAGAGCAATACGAGCAGTACTTC. It codes for CASSRGRVEQYEQYF.

In this sample, this clone turned up once. V is TRBV19 and J is TRBJ1-3, with D unclear. CDR3 length: 14 residues. Deletions cut 10 bases from V and 4 bases from J, with 17 bases between. Germline-derived CDR1 and CDR2 are LNHDA and SQIVND (reference sequence). The CDR3 is CATTSGGYGNTIYF. DNA of the CDR3: TGTGCCACCACCTCAGGAGGGTACGGAAACACCATATATTTT.

This clone occurred a few times. This rearrangement joins TRBV10-1 to TRBJ2-5; TRBD2 is a possible D gene (6 bases). V was pared by 6 bases and J by 5 bases, with 13 bases between. CDR1 is WNHNN, CDR2 SYGVQD, per germline (reference sequence). CDR3 length: 13 residues. This CDR3 is CASSGGAKETQYF. The CDR3 nucleotides read TGCGCCAGCAGCGGAGGGGCGAAGGAGACCCAGTACTTC.

The V gene is TRBV29-1, the J gene TRBJ2-7, with 9 nucleotides matching TRBD1. J was trimmed by 1 base and V by 0 bases; bases with no gene match: 7. From germline, CDR1 is SQVTM and CDR2 ANQGSEA. The CDR3 sequence is 16 residues long. CDR3 sequence reads: CSVEDQGQGVSYEQYF. CDR3 sequence (DNA): TGCAGCGTTGAAGATCAGGGACAGGGTGTGTCCTACGAGCAGTACTTC.

This chain joins TRBV6-5 and TRBJ1-2; D may be TRBD1 (5 bases). Per germline, CDR1 MNHEY and CDR2 SVGAGI. V was trimmed by 5 bases and J by 8 bases, leaving 15 bases between them. The CDR3 is 13 residues long. CDR3 residues: CASSPDPGGGYTF. The CDR3 DNA reads TGTGCCAGCAGTCCAGACCCCGGGGGAGGCTACACCTTC.

A few counts support this clone. This sequence joins TRBV15 and TRBJ1-6; no clear D gene. This CDR3 has 16 residues. V lost 0 bases, J lost 7 bases, and 13 bases lay in between. The germline gives CDR1 LNHNV, CDR2 YYDKDF (reference sequence). The CDR3 DNA is TGTGCCACCAGCAGAGATCGCGGCCAGTTAAATTCACCCCTCCACTTT. Amino acids: CATSRDRGQLNSPLHF.

The chain carries TRBV9 and TRBJ1-2, with D possibly matching TRBD1 (5 bases). V was trimmed by 0 bases and J by 7 bases, leaving 13 bases between them. Germline lookup yields CDR1 SGDLS and CDR2 YYNGEE. This CDR3 comprises 14 residues. The CDR3 sequence: CASSVATGGGGYTF. CDR3 in DNA: TGTGCCAGCAGCGTAGCTACGGGGGGTGGTGGCTACACCTTC.

This clone was seen a few times. The genes are TRBV19 and TRBJ1-2, with D tentatively TRBD1 (5 bases). The V end lost 3 bases, the J end lost 3 bases, and 8 bases lay between the germline ends. The germline CDR1 and CDR2 sequences are LNHDA and SQIVND (reference sequence). The CDR3 is 13 residues long. The CDR3 region is CASSIGRDYGYTF. CDR3 DNA: TGTGCCAGTAGTATCGGCAGGGACTATGGCTACACCTTC.